This TCR beta chain was sequenced during a study of blood T cell repertoires in COVID-19. CDR1 is SNHLY, CDR2 FYNNEI, per germline. CDR3 length: 15 residues. V was trimmed by 5 bases and J by 6 bases, leaving 17 bases between them. The assay was immunoSEQ multiplex PCR, and TCRdb's table has in-frame clones only and misses some. The sample has about 200,000 clones; about 85% are singletons. The chain couples TRBV2 to TRBJ1-5; TRBD1 is a possible D gene (6 bases). The sequencing input was peripheral blood. This sequence was found in a woman aged 80 or older with acute or convalescent COVID-19. CDR3 coding DNA: TGTGCCAGCAGTTCGAATGCAGGGGCGGGTCAGCCCCAGCATTTT. It translates to CASSSNAGAGQPQHF.